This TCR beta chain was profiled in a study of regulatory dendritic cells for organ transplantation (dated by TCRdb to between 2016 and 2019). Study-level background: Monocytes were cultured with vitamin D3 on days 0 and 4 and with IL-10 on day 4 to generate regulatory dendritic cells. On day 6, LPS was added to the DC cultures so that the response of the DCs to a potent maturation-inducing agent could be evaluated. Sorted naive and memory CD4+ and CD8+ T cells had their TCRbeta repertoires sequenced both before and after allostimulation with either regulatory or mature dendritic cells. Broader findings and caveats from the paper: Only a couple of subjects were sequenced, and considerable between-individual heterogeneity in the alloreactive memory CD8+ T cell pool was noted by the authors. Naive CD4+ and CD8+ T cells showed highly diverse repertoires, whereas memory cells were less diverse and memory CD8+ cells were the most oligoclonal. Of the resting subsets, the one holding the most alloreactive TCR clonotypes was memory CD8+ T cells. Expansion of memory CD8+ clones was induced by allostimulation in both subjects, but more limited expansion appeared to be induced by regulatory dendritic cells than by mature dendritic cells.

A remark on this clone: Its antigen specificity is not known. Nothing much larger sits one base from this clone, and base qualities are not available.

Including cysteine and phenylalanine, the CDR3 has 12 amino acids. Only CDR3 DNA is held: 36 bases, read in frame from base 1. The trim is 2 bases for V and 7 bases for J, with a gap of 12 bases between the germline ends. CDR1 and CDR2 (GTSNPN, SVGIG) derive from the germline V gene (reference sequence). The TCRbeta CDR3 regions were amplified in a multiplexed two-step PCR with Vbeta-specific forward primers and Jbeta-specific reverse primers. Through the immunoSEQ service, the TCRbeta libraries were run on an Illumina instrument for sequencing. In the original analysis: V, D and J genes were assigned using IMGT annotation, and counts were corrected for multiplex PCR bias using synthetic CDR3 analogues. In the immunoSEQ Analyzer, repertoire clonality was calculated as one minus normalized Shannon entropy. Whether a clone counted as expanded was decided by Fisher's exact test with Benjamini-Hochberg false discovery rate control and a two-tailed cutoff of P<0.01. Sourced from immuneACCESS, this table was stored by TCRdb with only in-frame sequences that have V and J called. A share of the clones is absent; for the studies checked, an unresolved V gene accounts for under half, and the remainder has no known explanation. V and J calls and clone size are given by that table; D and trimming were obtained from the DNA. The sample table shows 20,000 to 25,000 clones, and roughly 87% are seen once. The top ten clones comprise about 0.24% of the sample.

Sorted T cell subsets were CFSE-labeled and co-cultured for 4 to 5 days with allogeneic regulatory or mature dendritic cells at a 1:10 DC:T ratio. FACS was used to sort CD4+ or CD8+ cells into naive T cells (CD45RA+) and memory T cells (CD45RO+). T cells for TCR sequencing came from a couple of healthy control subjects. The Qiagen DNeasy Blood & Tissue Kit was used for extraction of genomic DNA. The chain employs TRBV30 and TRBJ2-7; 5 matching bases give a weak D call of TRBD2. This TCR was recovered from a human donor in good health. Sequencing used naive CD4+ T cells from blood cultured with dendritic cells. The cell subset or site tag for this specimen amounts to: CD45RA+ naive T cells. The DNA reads TGTGCCTGGAGTACACCAATAGCGGAGCAGTACTTC. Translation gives CAWSTPIAEQYF.